Listed below are T cell receptor beta chains from one sample, sequenced in a study of T cell repertoires in cytomegalovirus infection. A single record per CDR3 protein comes from TCRdb applying MiXCR to the reads. The sample lists about 58,000 distinct CDR3 sequences, about a fifth occurring once. Their cognate antigens are unknown. The source material was CD8+ T cells from cultured PBMCs, sampled from culture after CMV antigen stimulation. These receptors originate from a human donor in good health (CMV status not recorded). Some clones in this sample may be carry-over from other donors' samples. CDR3s include the opening cysteine and the closing phenylalanine or tryptophan. Fields, in order: J gene, clone size, D gene, V gene, CDR3 protein, CDR3 DNA. D genes are given only for firm matches. Clone sizes are given selectively: once, few, many, or a class where the clone is expanded.

J gene: TRBJ2-3
clone size: few
D gene: TRBD2
V gene: TRBV6-2/TRBV6-3
CDR3 protein: CASSRLAGYTQYF
CDR3 DNA: TGTGCCAGCAGTCGACTAGCGGGGTATACGCAGTATTTT

J gene: TRBJ2-7
clone size: few
D gene: .
V gene: TRBV12-3/TRBV12-4
CDR3 protein: CASCTEGGSYEQYF
CDR3 DNA: TGTGCCAGCTGCACCGAGGGGGGCTCCTACGAGCAGTACTTC

J gene: TRBJ1-1
clone size: few
D gene: .
V gene: TRBV29-1
CDR3 protein: CSVVAALNTEAFF
CDR3 DNA: TGCAGCGTTGTCGCCGCGCTCAACACTGAAGCTTTCTTT

J gene: TRBJ1-1
clone size: .
D gene: TRBD1
V gene: TRBV5-1
CDR3 protein: CASSFRQGTTEAFF
CDR3 DNA: TGCGCCAGCAGCTTTCGACAGGGAACCACTGAAGCTTTCTTT

J gene: TRBJ1-6
clone size: .
D gene: .
V gene: TRBV12-3/TRBV12-4
CDR3 protein: CASSFRVYNSPLHF
CDR3 DNA: TGTGCCAGCAGTTTCCGGGTTTATAATTCACCCCTCCACTTT

J gene: TRBJ2-2
clone size: .
D gene: TRBD2
V gene: TRBV20-1
CDR3 protein: CSARDSGGRSTGELFF
CDR3 DNA: TGCAGTGCTAGAGACTCGGGGGGGCGGTCCACCGGGGAGCTGTTTTTT

J gene: TRBJ1-1
clone size: .
D gene: TRBD1
V gene: TRBV7-9
CDR3 protein: CASSPDRGPGGTEAFF
CDR3 DNA: TGTGCCAGCAGCCCCGACAGGGGCCCAGGGGGCACTGAAGCTTTCTTT

J gene: TRBJ1-5
clone size: .
D gene: .
V gene: TRBV19
CDR3 protein: CASTPGGPQHF
CDR3 DNA: TGTGCCAGTACCCCGGGAGGGCCCCAGCATTTT

J gene: TRBJ2-1
clone size: .
D gene: TRBD1
V gene: TRBV10-3
CDR3 protein: CATAGQVINEQFF
CDR3 DNA: TGTGCCACCGCGGGACAGGTCATCAATGAGCAGTTCTTC

J gene: TRBJ1-1
clone size: .
D gene: .
V gene: TRBV23-1
CDR3 protein: CASSSSATVETEAFF
CDR3 DNA: TGCGCCAGCAGTTCGTCCGCCACCGTGGAGACTGAAGCTTTCTTT

J gene: TRBJ1-2
clone size: .
D gene: TRBD1
V gene: TRBV7-6
CDR3 protein: CASSAGGDSNYGYTF
CDR3 DNA: TGTGCCAGCAGCGCAGGCGGGGACAGTAACTATGGCTACACCTTC

J gene: TRBJ2-1
clone size: few
D gene: TRBD2
V gene: TRBV7-2
CDR3 protein: CASSFRAGGPINEQFF
CDR3 DNA: TGTGCCAGCAGCTTCAGAGCGGGAGGGCCGATCAATGAGCAGTTCTTC

J gene: TRBJ1-1
clone size: many
D gene: .
V gene: TRBV7-9
CDR3 protein: CASSLGSGTEAFF
CDR3 DNA: TGTGCCAGCAGCCTCGGGTCAGGCACTGAAGCTTTCTTT

J gene: TRBJ1-5
clone size: .
D gene: TRBD1
V gene: TRBV5-6
CDR3 protein: CASSLNPGQRSNQPQHF
CDR3 DNA: TGTGCCAGCAGCTTGAATCCGGGACAGCGGAGCAATCAGCCCCAGCATTTT

J gene: TRBJ2-1
clone size: few
D gene: .
V gene: TRBV19
CDR3 protein: CASSTSRRLDEQFF
CDR3 DNA: TGTGCCAGTAGTACTTCCAGGCGGCTAGATGAGCAGTTCTTC

J gene: TRBJ2-1
clone size: few
D gene: TRBD2
V gene: TRBV12-3/TRBV12-4
CDR3 protein: CASKASGGAKTYNEQFF
CDR3 DNA: TGTGCCAGCAAGGCTAGCGGGGGAGCGAAAACCTACAATGAGCAGTTCTTC

J gene: TRBJ2-2
clone size: .
D gene: .
V gene: TRBV7-2
CDR3 protein: CASSSARGDFKELFF
CDR3 DNA: TGTGCCAGCAGCTCCGCCAGAGGGGACTTCAAGGAGCTGTTTTTT

J gene: TRBJ2-3
clone size: .
D gene: TRBD2
V gene: TRBV7-6
CDR3 protein: CASSPGLAFTDTQYF
CDR3 DNA: TGTGCCAGCAGCCCGGGACTAGCGTTTACAGATACGCAGTATTTT

J gene: TRBJ2-3
clone size: .
D gene: TRBD2
V gene: TRBV7-8
CDR3 protein: CASSYMGLASSDTQYF
CDR3 DNA: TGTGCCAGCAGCTATATGGGACTAGCATCCTCAGATACGCAGTATTTT

J gene: TRBJ2-1
clone size: .
D gene: .
V gene: TRBV11-2
CDR3 protein: CASSSTSAGSYNEQFF
CDR3 DNA: TGTGCCAGCAGCTCGACTAGTGCTGGCTCCTACAATGAGCAGTTCTTC